What follows are 24 T cell receptor beta chains derived from one specimen sequenced in a study of cytomegalovirus exposure and HLA in healthy donors. This table comes from immunoSEQ multiplex PCR, and its TCRdb copy is limited to in-frame clones, with some not included. The sample carries tens of thousands of clones, 85% to 95% recorded once. The sample was PBMCs. Receptor source: a woman between 18 and 29 years old in good health and CMV-seropositive.

The gene calls are TRBV28 and TRBJ1-2; tentative D call: TRBD1 (6 bases). CDR1 is MDHEN and CDR2 is SYDVKM in the germline V gene. V was pared by 3 bases and J by 2 bases, with 19 bases between. The CDR3 covers 17 residues. CDR3 in amino acids: CASSLLAGEHGNYGYTF. The CDR3 DNA is TGTGCCAGCAGTTTGTTAGCAGGGGAACACGGGAACTATGGCTACACCTTC.

This clone was recorded only once. The chain uses TRBV9 and TRBJ1-2; no definite D call. Germline CDR1 SGDLS, CDR2 YYNGEE. This CDR3 spans 11 amino acids. V lost 8 bases, J lost 5 bases, and 10 bases lay in between. CDR3 region: CASGGPYGYTF. CDR3 sequence (DNA): TGTGCCAGTGGCGGGCCTTATGGCTACACCTTC.

The rearrangement links TRBV10-2 to TRBJ2-3; a weak D match, TRBD2 (5 bases). CDR3 length equals 11 residues. Trimming removed 6 bases from V and 8 bases from J, with 9 bases in between. Germline V gives CDR1 WSHSY, CDR2 SAAADI. The CDR3 protein is CASRLVGTQYF. The DNA for the CDR3 is TGCGCCAGCAGACTAGTGGGTACGCAGTATTTT.

J is TRBJ2-1 and V is TRBV20-1, with a weak D call TRBD2 (5 bases). This CDR3 is 10 amino acids long. The V gene's germline CDR1 is DFQATT and CDR2 SNEGSKA (reference sequence). The chain's CDR3 is CSAFEGVQFF. DNA for the CDR3: TGCAGCGCCTTTGAGGGTGTGCAGTTCTTC.

The genes are TRBV28 and TRBJ2-4, with TRBD2 matching 11 bases. The length of the CDR3 is 15 residues. The V gene's germline CDR1 is MDHEN and CDR2 SYDVKM. V was pared by 5 bases and J by 4 bases, with 4 bases of the junction left unmatched. CDR3 DNA: TGTGCCAGCAGTCAAGGGACTAGCGGAAAAAACATTCAGTACTTC. The encoded protein is CASSQGTSGKNIQYF.

The chain joins TRBV28 to TRBJ2-2; possible D gene TRBD1, 6 bases. The germline V and J ends were trimmed by 6 bases and 10 bases, with 15 bases remaining between them. CDR3 length equals 13 residues. From germline, CDR1 is MDHEN and CDR2 SYDVKM. The CDR3 DNA reads TGTGCCAGCAGGTCACAGGGCTCTGAGGAGCTGTTTTTT. It translates to CASRSQGSEELFF.

V gene TRBV7-9 combines with J gene TRBJ1-2; D uncertain. Germline V gene data show CDR1 as SEHNR and CDR2 as FQNEAQ (reference sequence). The CDR3 consists of 15 residues. Trimming left V 4 bases short and J 5 bases short, with 17 bases between. CDR3 DNA sequence: TGTGCCAGCAGCTCAGTGACAAGAATCCTTTATGGCTACACCTTC. This translates into CASSSVTRILYGYTF.

The CDR3, as DNA: TGTGCCAGCAGCCCGGTAAGACAGAACACTGAAGCTTTCTTT. It specifies CASSPVRQNTEAFF. The chain employs TRBV28 and TRBJ1-1, with D unclear. Trimming took off 6 bases at V and 1 base at J, with 12 bases between the two ends. CDR3 length equals 14 residues. Germline values: CDR1 MDHEN, CDR2 SYDVKM.

The V gene is TRBV25-1, the J gene TRBJ1-2; tentative D call: TRBD1 (6 bases). CDR3 length: 15 amino acids. Trimming removed 3 bases from V and 1 base from J, with 12 bases in between. CDR1 and CDR2 from the germline V gene are MGHDK and SYGVNS. Here the CDR3 DNA reads TGTGCCAGCAGTGAGTTAGGACAGCTTAACTATGGCTACACCTTC. Translated: CASSELGQLNYGYTF.

CDR3 sequence: CASQRGQSYEQYF. The CDR3 DNA reads as TGTGCCAGCCAAAGGGGACAGAGCTACGAGCAGTACTTC. The chain recombines TRBV6-5 with TRBJ2-7; 7 nucleotides agree with TRBD1. With 8 bases clipped from V and 3 bases from J, the junction kept 7 bases outside the gene matches. Per germline, CDR1 MNHEY and CDR2 SVGAGI. CDR3 length: 13 amino acids.

The chain has TRBV6-9 and TRBJ2-7; D unresolved. The CDR3 extends over 11 amino acids. V gave up 5 bases and J gave up 7 bases, with 9 bases separating them. Germline values: CDR1 MNHGY, CDR2 SVAAGI. The CDR3 is CASSDNREQYF. Here the CDR3 DNA reads TGTGCCAGCAGTGACAACCGGGAGCAGTACTTC.

V usage is TRBV2 and J usage is TRBJ2-1; 11 bases line up with TRBD2. V dropped 5 bases and J dropped 5; count of bases not matched to a gene: 8. This CDR3 has 16 residues. Germline V gene lookup returns CDR1 SNHLY and CDR2 FYNNEI. The CDR3 region is CASSLLAGVLDNEQFF. CDR3 nucleotides: TGTGCCAGCAGTCTACTAGCGGGGGTTTTAGACAATGAGCAGTTCTTC.

The chain uses TRBV9 and TRBJ1-2; 9 bases line up with TRBD1. CDR1 SGDLS and CDR2 YYNGEE come from the germline V gene. The CDR3 has 16 amino acids. The V segment lost 0 bases and the J segment 9 bases; nucleotides outside the gene matches: 12. The CDR3 nucleotides are TGTGCCAGCAGCGTAGTGGTTGGGACAGGGCTTACGAGCTACACCTTC. Its translation: CASSVVVGTGLTSYTF. Filled out from reference TRBV9 and TRBJ1-2, the complete variable domain reads DSGVTQTPKHLITATGQRVTLRCSPRSGDLSVYWYQQSLDQGLQFLIQYYNGEERAKGNILERFSAQQFPDLHSELNLSSLELGDSALYFCASSVVVGTGLTSYTFGSGTRLTVV.

This clone was seen once. The chain combines TRBV10-3 with TRBJ1-2; D perhaps matches TRBD1 (5 bases). Germline CDR1 and CDR2: ENHRY and SYGVKD. V lost 8 bases to trimming and J lost 8 bases, with 12 bases between them. CDR3 length: 11 amino acids. The CDR3 DNA reads as TGTGCCATCGGCTGGGGCGCCGGCTACACCTTC. Amino acids: CAIGWGAGYTF.

The chain joins TRBV27 to TRBJ2-3; 13 bases line up with TRBD2. CDR1 MNHEY and CDR2 SMNVEV come from the germline V gene (reference sequence). The CDR3 is made up of 16 amino acids. Trimming at V came to 5 bases and at J to 5 bases, leaving 7 bases not matched to a gene. The CDR3 region has the DNA TGTGCCAGCAGTACCTGGACTAGCGGGAGTGGAGATACGCAGTATTTT. It specifies CASSTWTSGSGDTQYF.

The chain has TRBV11-2 and TRBJ1-3; D is unresolved. Germline V CDR1 and CDR2: SGHAT, FQNNGV. The CDR3 loop spans 13 amino acids. Deletions cut 2 bases from V and 4 bases from J, with 6 bases between. This chain's CDR3 is CASSLNPGNTIYF. Here the CDR3 DNA reads TGTGCCAGCAGCTTAAATCCGGGAAACACCATATATTTT.

This clone was counted a single time. This sequence joins TRBV15 and TRBJ2-7, with 9 positions matching TRBD1. The CDR3 covers 14 residues. V was pared by 4 bases and J by 7 bases, with 8 bases of the junction left unmatched. Germline lookup yields CDR1 LNHNV and CDR2 YYDKDF (reference sequence). CDR3 in amino acids: CATSTGTGLDEQYF. CDR3 nucleotide sequence: TGTGCCACCAGCACCGGGACAGGGTTGGATGAGCAGTACTTC. The full variable domain, rest sourced from reference TRBV15 and TRBJ2-7, is DAMVIQNPRYQVTQFGKPVTLSCSQTLNHNVMYWYQQKSSQAPKLLFHYYDKDFNNEADTPDNFQSRRPNTSFCFLDIRSPGLGDTAMYLCATSTGTGLDEQYFGPGTRLTVT.

This chain joins TRBV5-6 and TRBJ2-4, with D maybe TRBD1 (6 bases). Looked up from germline, CDR1 is SGHDT and CDR2 is YYEEEE. This CDR3 is built from 15 residues. The V end lost 4 bases, the J end lost 3 bases, and 14 bases lay between the germline ends. CDR3 sequence: CASSLPGESKNIQYF. CDR3 coding DNA: TGTGCCAGCAGCCTCCCAGGGGAAAGCAAAAACATTCAGTACTTC.

The rearrangement uses TRBV10-2 and TRBJ2-2; TRBD2 aligns across 9 bases. This CDR3 is 16 amino acids long. Germline V gives CDR1 WSHSY, CDR2 SAAADI. With V trimmed by 5 bases and J by 4 bases, 8 bases remained unmatched. For the CDR3, the DNA is TGCGCCAGCAGTAACTCCCCGGGACTAGCCACCGGGGAGCTGTTTTTT. Residues: CASSNSPGLATGELFF.

The chain joins TRBV15 to TRBJ2-7; 11 nucleotides line up with TRBD1. Per the germline V gene, CDR1 is LNHNV and CDR2 is YYDKDF (reference sequence). The CDR3 loop spans 16 amino acids. J lost 4 bases, V lost 1 base, and 6 bases had no gene match. This CDR3 is CATSRGGTGGKYEQYF. CDR3 coding DNA: TGTGCCACCAGCAGAGGTGGGACAGGGGGAAAGTACGAGCAGTACTTC.

The chain has TRBV28 and TRBJ2-3, with TRBD2 matching 8 bases. Germline assignment: CDR1 MDHEN and CDR2 SYDVKM. There are 15 residues in the CDR3. V trimming: 4 bases; J trimming: 1 base; junction bases outside the gene matches: 4. The CDR3 DNA follows: TGTGCCAGCAGTTCCGGGGGGGGAGGCACAGATACGCAGTATTTT. It specifies CASSSGGGGTDTQYF.

The rearrangement joins TRBV23-1 to TRBJ2-7; D perhaps matches TRBD2 (6 bases). TRBV23-1 is given ORF status, its function remaining uncertain. V lost 4 bases, J lost 4 bases, and 14 bases lay in between. This CDR3 has 14 amino acids. CDR3 region: CASSRTNSPYEQYF. The CDR3 bases are TGCGCCAGCAGTCGGACTAACTCCCCATACGAGCAGTACTTC.

The V gene is TRBV6-4, the J gene TRBJ1-1; D is unclear. Germline CDR1 reads MRHNA; CDR2 reads SNTAGT. CDR3 length equals 14 residues. The germline V and J ends were trimmed by 3 bases and 0 bases, with 8 bases remaining between them. In nucleotides, the CDR3 is TGTGCCAGCAGTGAGGCTGGTGTGAACACTGAAGCTTTCTTT. This gives the protein CASSEAGVNTEAFF.

This clone has just one count. This chain uses TRBV6-5 with TRBJ1-1, with a weak D call TRBD1 (5 bases). CDR1 is MNHEY and CDR2 is SVGAGI in the germline V gene. With 5 bases removed from V and 5 bases from J, the gap between germline ends came to 12 bases. This CDR3 comprises 13 residues. The CDR3 nucleotides read TGTGCCAGCAGTCAACGGGGGGAGACTGAAGCTTTCTTT. Protein product: CASSQRGETEAFF.